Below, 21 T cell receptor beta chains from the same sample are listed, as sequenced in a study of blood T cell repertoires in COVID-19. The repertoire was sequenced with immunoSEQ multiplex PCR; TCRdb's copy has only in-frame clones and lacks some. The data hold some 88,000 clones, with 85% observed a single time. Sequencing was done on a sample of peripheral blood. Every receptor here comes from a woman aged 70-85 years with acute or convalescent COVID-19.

The CDR3 bases are TGTGCCAGCAGCCCACAGGGACTAGCGACCCACGAGCAGTACGTC. Protein product: CASSPQGLATHEQYV. The chain is built from TRBV7-2 and TRBJ2-7; 10 positions agree with TRBD2. The trim removed 5 bases at V and 5 bases at J, leaving 9 bases unmatched. Per germline, CDR1 SGHTA and CDR2 FQGNSA. This CDR3 is built from 15 residues.

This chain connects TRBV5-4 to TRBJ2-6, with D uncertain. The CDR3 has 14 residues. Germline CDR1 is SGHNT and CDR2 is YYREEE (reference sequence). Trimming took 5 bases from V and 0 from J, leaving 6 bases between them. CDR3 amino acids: CASSYSSGANVLTF. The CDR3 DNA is TGTGCCAGCAGTTATAGCTCTGGGGCCAACGTCCTGACTTTC.

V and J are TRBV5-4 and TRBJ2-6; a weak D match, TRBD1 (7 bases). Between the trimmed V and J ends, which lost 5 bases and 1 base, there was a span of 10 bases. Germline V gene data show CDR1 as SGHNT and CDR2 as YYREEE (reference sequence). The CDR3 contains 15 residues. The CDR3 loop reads CASRPGGSGANVLTF. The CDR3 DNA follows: TGTGCCAGCAGGCCAGGGGGGTCTGGGGCCAACGTCCTGACTTTC.

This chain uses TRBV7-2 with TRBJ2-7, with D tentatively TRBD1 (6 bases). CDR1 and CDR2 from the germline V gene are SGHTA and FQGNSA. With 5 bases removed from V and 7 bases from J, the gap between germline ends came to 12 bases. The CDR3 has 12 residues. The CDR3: CASSPGVGEQYV. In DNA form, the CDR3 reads TGTGCCAGCAGCCCAGGGGTCGGGGAGCAGTACGTC.

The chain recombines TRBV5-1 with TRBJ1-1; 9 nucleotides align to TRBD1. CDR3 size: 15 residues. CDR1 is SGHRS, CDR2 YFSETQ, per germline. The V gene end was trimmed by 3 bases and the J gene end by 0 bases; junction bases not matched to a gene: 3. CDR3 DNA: TGCGCCAGCAGCTGGGGACAGGGTGTGAACACTGAAGCTTTCTTT. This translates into CASSWGQGVNTEAFF.

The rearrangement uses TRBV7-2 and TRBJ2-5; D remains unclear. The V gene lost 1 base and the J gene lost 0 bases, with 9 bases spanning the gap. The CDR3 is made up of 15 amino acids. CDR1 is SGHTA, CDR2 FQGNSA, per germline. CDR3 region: CASSLGGANQETQYF. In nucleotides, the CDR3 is TGTGCCAGCAGCTTAGGTGGAGCCAACCAAGAGACCCAGTACTTC. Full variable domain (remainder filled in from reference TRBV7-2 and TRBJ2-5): GAGVSQSPSNKVTEKGKDVELRCDPISGHTALYWYRQSLGQGLEFLIYFQGNSAPDKSGLPSDRFSAERTGGSVSTLTIQRTQQEDSAVYLCASSLGGANQETQYFGPGTRLLVL.

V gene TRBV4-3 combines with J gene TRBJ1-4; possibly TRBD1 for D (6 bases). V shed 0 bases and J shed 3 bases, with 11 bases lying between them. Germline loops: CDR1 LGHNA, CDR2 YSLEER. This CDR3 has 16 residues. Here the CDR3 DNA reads TGCGCCAGCAGCCAAGATCGGCAGGGGTCTAATGAAAAACTGTTTTTT. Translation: CASSQDRQGSNEKLFF.

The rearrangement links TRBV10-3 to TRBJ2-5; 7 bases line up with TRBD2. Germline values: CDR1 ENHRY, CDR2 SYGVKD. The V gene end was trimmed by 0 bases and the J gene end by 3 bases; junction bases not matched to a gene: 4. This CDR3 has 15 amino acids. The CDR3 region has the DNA TGTGCCATCAGTGAGTCGAGTCTAGCGGAAGAGACCCAGTACTTC. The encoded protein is CAISESSLAEETQYF.

The CDR3 spells CASSFRPRLAGGTGNEQFF. CDR3 coding DNA: TGTGCCAGCAGTTTCCGGCCTAGGCTAGCGGGGGGAACGGGGAATGAGCAGTTCTTC. The V and J genes are TRBV28 and TRBJ2-1; 11 nucleotides align to TRBD2. After removal of 3 bases from V and 7 bases from J, the junction contained 17 bases not matched to a gene. Looked up from germline, CDR1 is MDHEN and CDR2 is SYDVKM. This CDR3 has 19 amino acids.

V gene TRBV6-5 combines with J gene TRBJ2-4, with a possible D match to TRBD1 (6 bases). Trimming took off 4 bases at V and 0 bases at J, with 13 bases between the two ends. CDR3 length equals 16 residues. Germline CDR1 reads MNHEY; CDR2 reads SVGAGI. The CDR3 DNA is TGTGCCAGCAGTTCTAACAGGGATCTAGCCAAAAACATTCAGTACTTC. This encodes CASSSNRDLAKNIQYF.

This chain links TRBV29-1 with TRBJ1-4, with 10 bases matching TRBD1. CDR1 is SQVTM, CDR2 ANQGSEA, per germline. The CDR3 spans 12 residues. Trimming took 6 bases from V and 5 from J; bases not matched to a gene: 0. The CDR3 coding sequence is TGCAGCGTGGGACAGGGGAATGAAAAACTGTTTTTT. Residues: CSVGQGNEKLFF. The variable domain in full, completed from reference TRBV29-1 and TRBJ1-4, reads SAVISQKPSRDICQRGTSLTIQCQVDSQVTMMFWYRQQPGQSLTLIATANQGSEATYESGFVIDKFPISRPNLTFSTLTVSNMSPEDSSIYLCSVGQGNEKLFFGSGTQLSVL.

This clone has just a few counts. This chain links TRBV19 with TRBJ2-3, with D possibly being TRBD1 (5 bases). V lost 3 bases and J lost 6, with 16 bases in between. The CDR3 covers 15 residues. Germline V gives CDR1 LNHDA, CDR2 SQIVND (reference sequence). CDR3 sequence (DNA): TGTGCCAGTAGTATCCCTCGACAGAAGAGGGATACGCAGTATTTT. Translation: CASSIPRQKRDTQYF.

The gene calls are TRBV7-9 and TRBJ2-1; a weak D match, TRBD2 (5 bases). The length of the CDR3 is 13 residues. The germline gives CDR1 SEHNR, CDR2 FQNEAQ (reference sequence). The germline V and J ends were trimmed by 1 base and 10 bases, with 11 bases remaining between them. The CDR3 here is CASSLVEGGEQFF. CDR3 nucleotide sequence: TGTGCCAGCAGCTTAGTAGAGGGCGGGGAGCAGTTCTTC.

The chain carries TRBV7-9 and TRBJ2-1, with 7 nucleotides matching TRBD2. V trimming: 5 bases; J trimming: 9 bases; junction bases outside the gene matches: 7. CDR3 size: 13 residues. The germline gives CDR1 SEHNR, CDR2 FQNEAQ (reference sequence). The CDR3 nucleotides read TGTGCCAGCAGCCGCGGGGGTCTAGCTGAGCAGTTCTTC. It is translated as CASSRGGLAEQFF.

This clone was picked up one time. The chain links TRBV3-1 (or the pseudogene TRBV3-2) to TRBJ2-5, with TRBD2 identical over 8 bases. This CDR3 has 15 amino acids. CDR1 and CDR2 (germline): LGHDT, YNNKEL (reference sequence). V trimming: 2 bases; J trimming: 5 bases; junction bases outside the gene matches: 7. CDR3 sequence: CASSQYGRAGETQYF. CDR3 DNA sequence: TGTGCCAGCAGCCAATACGGGAGGGCAGGGGAGACCCAGTACTTC.

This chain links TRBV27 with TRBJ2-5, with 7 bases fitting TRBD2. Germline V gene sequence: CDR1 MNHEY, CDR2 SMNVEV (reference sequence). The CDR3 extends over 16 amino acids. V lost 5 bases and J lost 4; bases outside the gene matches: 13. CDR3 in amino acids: CASSPWGLPSGETQYF. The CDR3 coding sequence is TGTGCCAGCAGTCCATGGGGACTACCGTCGGGAGAGACCCAGTACTTC.

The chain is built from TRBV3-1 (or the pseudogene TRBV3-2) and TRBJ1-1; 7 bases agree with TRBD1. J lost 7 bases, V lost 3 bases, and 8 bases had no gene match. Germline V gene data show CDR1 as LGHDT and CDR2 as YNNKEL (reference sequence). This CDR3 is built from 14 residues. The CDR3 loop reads CASSHHGQVFEAFF. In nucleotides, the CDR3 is TGTGCCAGCAGCCACCACGGACAGGTCTTTGAAGCTTTCTTT.

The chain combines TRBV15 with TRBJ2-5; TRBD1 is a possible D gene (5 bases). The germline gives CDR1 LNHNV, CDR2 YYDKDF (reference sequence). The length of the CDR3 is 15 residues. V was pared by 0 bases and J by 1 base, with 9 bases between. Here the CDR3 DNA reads TGTGCCACCAGCAGAGATGGGGCAGTCCAAGAGACCCAGTACTTC. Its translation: CATSRDGAVQETQYF.

The CDR3 sequence: CASSLMSGRTEQYV. CDR3 nucleotide sequence: TGTGCCAGCAGTTTAATGTCGGGGAGGACTGAGCAGTACGTC. The rearrangement joins TRBV28 to TRBJ2-7; possibly TRBD2 for D (6 bases). In germline, CDR1 is MDHEN, CDR2 SYDVKM. V gave up 2 bases and J gave up 7 bases, with 15 bases separating them. The CDR3 spans 14 residues.

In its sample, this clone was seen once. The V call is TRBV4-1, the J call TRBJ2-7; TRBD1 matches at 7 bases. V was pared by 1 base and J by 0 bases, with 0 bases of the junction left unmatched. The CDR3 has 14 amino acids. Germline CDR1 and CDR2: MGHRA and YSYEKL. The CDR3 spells CASSQGDSSYEQYV. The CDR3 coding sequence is TGCGCCAGCAGCCAAGGGGACAGCTCCTACGAGCAGTACGTC.

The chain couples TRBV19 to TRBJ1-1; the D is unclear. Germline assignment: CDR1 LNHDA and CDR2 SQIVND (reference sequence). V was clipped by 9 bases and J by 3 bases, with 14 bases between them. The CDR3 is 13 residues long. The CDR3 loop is CASDTPGYTEAFF. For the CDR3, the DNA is TGTGCCAGCGACACCCCGGGGTACACTGAAGCTTTCTTT.